The clone carrying this TCR beta chain has only a few counts. The source of the sample is a study of blood T cells in healthy people across ages. The CDR3 is 15 residues long. Trimming removed 0 bases from V and 4 bases from J, with 16 bases in between. Germline CDR1 and CDR2: DFQATT and SNEGSKA (reference sequence). The second PCR ran 7 to 11 cycles with a sample-barcoded 5' primer and J-beta primers. TCRdb re-analysed the 5' RACE reads in MiXCR, keeping a single row per CDR3 protein. The sample records hundreds of thousands of distinct CDR3 sequences, 22% being singletons. The sequencing input was blood. The source of this sequence is an older man in good health. This rearrangement joins TRBV20-1 to TRBJ2-7, with D possibly TRBD1 on 6 matching bases. The CDR3 reads CSARDGGQGLYEQYF. The CDR3 bases are TGCAGTGCTAGAGATGGGGGTCAGGGGCTTTACGAGCAGTACTTC.